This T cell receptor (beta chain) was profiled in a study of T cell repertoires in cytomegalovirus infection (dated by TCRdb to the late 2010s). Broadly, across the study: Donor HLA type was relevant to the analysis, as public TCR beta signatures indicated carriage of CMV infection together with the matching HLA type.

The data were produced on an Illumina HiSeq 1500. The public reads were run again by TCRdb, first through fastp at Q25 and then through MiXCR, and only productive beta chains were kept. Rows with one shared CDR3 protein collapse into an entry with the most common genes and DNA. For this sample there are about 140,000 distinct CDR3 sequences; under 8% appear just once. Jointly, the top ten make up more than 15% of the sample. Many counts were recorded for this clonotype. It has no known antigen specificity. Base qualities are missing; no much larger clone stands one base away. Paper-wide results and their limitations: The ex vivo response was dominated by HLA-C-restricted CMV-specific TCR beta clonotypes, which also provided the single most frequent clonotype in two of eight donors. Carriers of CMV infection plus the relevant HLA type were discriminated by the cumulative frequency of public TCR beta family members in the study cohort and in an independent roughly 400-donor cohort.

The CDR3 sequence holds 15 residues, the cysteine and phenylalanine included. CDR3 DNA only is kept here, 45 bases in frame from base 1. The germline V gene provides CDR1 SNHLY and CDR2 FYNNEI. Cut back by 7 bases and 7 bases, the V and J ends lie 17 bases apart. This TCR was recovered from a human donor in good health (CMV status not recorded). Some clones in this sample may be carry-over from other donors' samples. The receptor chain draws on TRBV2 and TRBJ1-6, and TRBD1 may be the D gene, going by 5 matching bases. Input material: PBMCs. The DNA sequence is TGTGCCAGCAAGGTTGTCCGTGGGGGGAATTCACCCCTCCACTTT. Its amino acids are CASKVVRGGNSPLHF.